This entry describes one T cell receptor (beta chain). These data originate in a study of CD8 T cells in Susac syndrome. RNA totalling roughly 0.45 to 1 ug underwent reverse transcription with random hexamers. TCRdb passed the immunoSEQ multiplex PCR reads through MiXCR, listing each CDR3 protein once. The profile shows under 550,000 distinct CDR3 sequences, approximately 89% of them singletons. This CDR3 has 13 residues. J lost 5 bases, V lost 6 bases, and 6 bases had no gene match. The chain links TRBV12-3 or TRBV12-4 to TRBJ2-5; TRBD1 matches 7 bases. The sequenced material came from CD8+ T cells from PBMCs. This sequence originates from a human donor with multiple sclerosis. The CDR3 reads CASSDRASETQYF. CDR3 DNA sequence: TGTGCCAGCAGCGACAGGGCTAGCGAGACCCAGTACTTC.